This T cell receptor beta chain was identified during a study of shared clonotypes between healthy human individuals. Method: immunoSEQ multiplex PCR; TCRdb's copy keeps in-frame clones and lacks some. Among about 2.1 million clones listed, about 92% were seen once. Naive-designated CD8 cells lacked CD45RO, were positively enriched for CCR7, and omitted terminally differentiated effector memory CD45RA+ cells. This clonotype originated in a young man in good health. Some clones in this sample may be carry-over from other donors' samples. The sequencing sample was made of naive CD8+ T cells from PBMCs.

CDR3 protein: CASSPPRMAYEQYF. The DNA of the CDR3 is TGTGCCAGCAGCCCCCCCCGGATGGCCTACGAGCAGTACTTC. The V and J genes are TRBV11-1 and TRBJ2-7; no clear D. There are 14 residues in the CDR3. CDR1 is SGHAT, CDR2 FQDESV, per germline (reference sequence). V lost 5 bases and J 2 bases, leaving 13 bases between the germline ends.